The next 15 T cell receptor beta chains were all read from a single sample in a study of liver allograft versus peripheral blood T cells. Study information: A comparison was made between T cell receptor repertoires in transplanted livers and those in recipients' peripheral blood.

TCRdb fed the reads into MiXCR, producing one record per CDR3 protein. Here the sample spans about 8,400 distinct CDR3 sequences, under 20% being singletons. These receptors originate from a human patient who had a liver transplant. Some of the T cells may derive from the graft donor.

Relative to its sample, this clonotype is medium-sized. The CDR3 spells CASRSGTGNQPQHF. The DNA of the CDR3 is TGTGCCAGCCGGTCGGGGACAGGCAATCAGCCCCAGCATTTT. The chain combines TRBV28 with TRBJ1-5; TRBD1 matches at 7 bases. Trimming removed 8 bases from V and 2 bases from J; junction bases left unmatched: 6. Germline V gene sequence: CDR1 MDHEN, CDR2 SYDVKM. CDR3 length equals 14 residues.

This clonotype has at least ten counts. The V gene is TRBV27, the J gene TRBJ2-5, with 16 bases matching TRBD2. This CDR3 spans 17 amino acids. With 6 bases clipped from V and 4 bases from J, the junction kept 8 bases outside the gene matches. Germline V gene lookup returns CDR1 MNHEY and CDR2 SMNVEV (reference sequence). The CDR3 bases are TGTGCCAGCAGCCTGGGACTAGCGGGGGGGCAAGGAGAGACCCAGTACTTC. Amino acids: CASSLGLAGGQGETQYF.

This clonotype came up many times. V and J are TRBV18 and TRBJ1-1; D is perhaps TRBD1 (6 bases). The CDR3 spans 16 residues. Between the trimmed V and J ends, which lost 3 bases and 0 bases, there was a span of 14 bases. Germline CDR1 and CDR2: KGHSH and LQKENI. CDR3 amino acids: CASSPGVRGMNTEAFF. CDR3 in DNA: TGTGCCAGCTCACCGGGGGTCAGGGGCATGAACACTGAAGCTTTCTTT.

The V and J genes are TRBV30 and TRBJ2-6, with D unresolved. CDR1 is GTSNPN and CDR2 is SVGIG in the germline V gene (reference sequence). The CDR3 runs to 13 residues. Between the trimmed V and J ends, which lost 0 bases and 3 bases, there was a span of 3 bases. CDR3 in amino acids: CAWSVRGANVLTF. Here the CDR3 DNA reads TGTGCCTGGAGTGTACGTGGGGCCAACGTCCTGACTTTC.

For this clonotype: Just one base apart from a much larger clone, this may be a read error. Since the CDR3 does not end with the conserved phenylalanine or tryptophan, this likely comes from a read error. V gene TRBV20-1 combines with J gene TRBJ2-3; either TRBD1 or TRBD2 may fit D (6 bases each). Germline CDR1 and CDR2: DFQATT and SNEGSKA (reference sequence). Trimming pared 3 bases from V and 1 base from J, leaving 14 bases between. This CDR3 contains 15 residues. The CDR3 loop reads CSARLRGLRTDTQYL. The CDR3 nucleotides are TGCAGTGCTAGGCTCCGGGGGCTCCGCACAGATACGCAGTATCTT.

In this sample, this clonotype is medium-sized. The CDR3 here is CAISESVLKGRTGNTIYF. The CDR3 DNA sequence: TGTGCCATCAGTGAGTCGGTCCTTAAAGGGAGGACTGGAAACACCATATATTTT. The chain uses TRBV10-3 and TRBJ1-3, with D unresolved. With 0 bases removed from V and 2 bases from J, the gap between germline ends came to 17 bases. Germline loops: CDR1 ENHRY, CDR2 SYGVKD. CDR3 length equals 18 residues.

J is TRBJ2-5 and V is TRBV11-1; D possibly corresponds to TRBD2 (6 bases). V lost 6 bases and J lost 4, with 12 bases in between. Germline values: CDR1 SGHAT, CDR2 FQDESV (reference sequence). The CDR3 spans 13 residues. The CDR3 DNA reads as TGTGCCAGCAGTTTACGGGGGACAGAGACCCAGTACTTC. Translated, it gives CASSLRGTETQYF.

This clonotype is judged medium-sized. The V and J genes are TRBV19 and TRBJ2-2, with 9 positions matching TRBD2. Germline V gives CDR1 LNHDA, CDR2 SQIVND (reference sequence). The CDR3 sequence is 16 residues long. V was clipped by 6 bases and J by 6 bases; unmatched bases: 11. The CDR3 nucleotides are TGTGCCAGTAGCTCCTCGGGCGGGAGGGCCCCCGGGGAGCTGTTTTTT. Translating it yields CASSSSGGRAPGELFF.

This clonotype has ten or more counts. This rearrangement joins TRBV5-6 to TRBJ1-6; tentatively, D is TRBD1 (6 bases). Between the trimmed V and J ends, which lost 5 bases and 9 bases, there was a span of 21 bases. Germline values: CDR1 SGHDT, CDR2 YYEEEE. This CDR3 spans 16 amino acids. In nucleotides, the CDR3 is TGTGCCAGCAGGCGGACAGCCAATAGATTAGTTTCACCCCTCCACTTT. Translating it yields CASRRTANRLVSPLHF.

This clonotype rates as medium-sized (0.01 to 0.1%). The junction departs from the called germline gene at one end, perhaps through a read error. This chain links TRBV28 with TRBJ2-7; D ambiguous. CDR1 is MDHEN and CDR2 is SYDVKM in the germline V gene. The CDR3 is made up of 14 amino acids. The CDR3 sequence: CASSRLLSFGRTDF. The CDR3 bases are TGTGCCAGCAGTCGACTCCTTTCGTTCGGCAGGACGGACTTC.

The chain employs TRBV28 and TRBJ2-7; TRBD1 aligns across 11 bases. This CDR3 comprises 14 residues. Per the germline V gene, CDR1 is MDHEN and CDR2 is SYDVKM. V lost 6 bases, J lost 2 bases, and 3 bases stayed unmatched. The CDR3 nucleotides read TGTGCCAGCAGAAGGACAGGGGGCGCCTACGAGCAGTACTTC. Translated, it gives CASRRTGGAYEQYF.

In its sample, this clonotype was seen many times. The rearrangement joins TRBV7-9 to TRBJ2-1; D may be TRBD1 (6 bases). CDR1 and CDR2 (germline): SEHNR, FQNEAQ (reference sequence). The CDR3 spans 13 residues. The V gene lost 5 bases and the J gene lost 14 bases, with 19 bases spanning the gap. This CDR3 reads CASSGTGHLSEFF. In DNA, the CDR3 is TGTGCCAGCAGCGGGACGGGACACCTTTCTGAGTTCTTC. The full variable domain, rest sourced from reference TRBV7-9 and TRBJ2-1, is DTGVSQNPRHKITKRGQNVTFRCDPISEHNRLYWYRQTLGQGPEFLTYFQNEAQLEKSRLLSDRFSAERPKGSFSTLEIQRTEQGDSAMYLCASSGTGHLSEFFGPGTRLTVL.

This clonotype has a count of ten or more. The chain recombines TRBV20-1 with TRBJ1-5, with D perhaps matching TRBD1 (5 bases). The germline V gene encodes CDR1 DFQATT and CDR2 SNEGSKA (reference sequence). There are 13 residues in the CDR3. The ends were cut back, 6 bases at V and 1 base at J, with 10 bases in the middle. CDR3 in DNA: TGCAGTGCGCCAAGACAGAGCAATCAGCCCCAGCATTTT. Translation: CSAPRQSNQPQHF.

This clonotype is medium-sized. The chain has TRBV11-1 and TRBJ1-6, with TRBD1 matching 9 bases. The CDR3 totals 14 residues. The V gene end was trimmed by 5 bases and the J gene end by 9 bases; junction bases not matched to a gene: 5. The germline V gene encodes CDR1 SGHAT and CDR2 FQDESV (reference sequence). The CDR3 bases are TGTGCCAGCAGCCAAGGACAGGGGTTTTCACCCCTCCACTTT. Its protein is CASSQGQGFSPLHF.

This clonotype was observed a handful of times. The rearrangement uses TRBV30 and TRBJ1-6; D remains ambiguous. V dropped 5 bases and J dropped 9 bases, with 17 bases sitting between them. Germline CDR1 reads GTSNPN; CDR2 reads SVGIG (reference sequence). This CDR3 has 14 residues. For the CDR3, the DNA is TGTGCCTGGGACCCGGGCCCCGAGGGTTCACCCCTCCACTTT. Protein: CAWDPGPEGSPLHF.